This is a list of T cell receptor beta chains from one sample in a study of CD8 T cells in Susac syndrome. TCRdb used MiXCR to reprocess the immunoSEQ multiplex PCR reads, holding one entry per CDR3 protein. The repertoire holds roughly 190,000 distinct CDR3 sequences, 90% to 95% seen once, with 0.1% in the top ten. Input material: CD4+ T cells from PBMCs. The receptors come from a human donor in good health. Each CDR3 is given with its conserved first and last residue. Each record gives: J gene, D gene, clone size, V gene, CDR3 DNA, CDR3 protein. The D gene is left open where the match is weak. Size values are once, few and many counts, or a class for expanded clones, and some rows have none.

>TRBJ1-1|-|-|TRBV11-2
TGTGCCAGCAGCTTAGATCCCCGGGCGGGCACTGAAGCTTTCTTT
CASSLDPRAGTEAFF
>TRBJ1-1|-|-|TRBV3-1
TGTGCCAGCAGCCAAGGCCTCGGGGGGGGGACTGAAGCTTTCTTT
CASSQGLGGGTEAFF
>TRBJ1-2|-|-|TRBV7-2
TGTGCCAGCAGCCCGTATGGGACTGACTATGGCTACACCTTC
CASSPYGTDYGYTF
>TRBJ1-2|TRBD1|-|TRBV9
TGTGCCAGCAGCCCAGAGGGACAGGGCGGGAACTATGGCTACACCTTC
CASSPEGQGGNYGYTF
>TRBJ2-7|-|-|TRBV19
TGTGCCGCCAGCGGGCAGTCCTACGAGCAGTACTTC
CAASGQSYEQYF
>TRBJ1-6|-|-|TRBV4-1
TGCGCCAGCAGCCAAGATGAGAGTTCACCCCTCCACTTT
CASSQDESSPLHF
>TRBJ1-1|TRBD1|-|TRBV12-5
TGTGCTAGTGGTTTTAACACAGGGGGTCATACTGAAGCTTTCTTT
CASGFNTGGHTEAFF
>TRBJ1-5|TRBD1|-|TRBV5-1
TGCGCCAGCAGCGGCGGACAGGGCGGTCAGCCCCAGCATTTT
CASSGGQGGQPQHF
>TRBJ2-5|TRBD2|-|TRBV7-8
TGTGCCAGCAGCCTCTTAGCGGGGGCCCTGAGAGAGACCCAGTACTTC
CASSLLAGALRETQYF
>TRBJ1-5|-|-|TRBV19
TGTGCCAGTAGTATTCGTGGAACAACCCAGCATTTT
CASSIRGTTQHF
>TRBJ2-3|TRBD1|-|TRBV11-2
TGTGCCAGCAGCTTCGACAGGGGGGTGGCAGATACGCAGTATTTT
CASSFDRGVADTQYF
>TRBJ2-1|TRBD2|-|TRBV20-1
TGCAGTGCTCCAAGGACTAGCGGGGGGGCCAATTACAATGAGCAGTTCTTC
CSAPRTSGGANYNEQFF
>TRBJ1-5|-|-|TRBV7-2
TGTGCCAGCAGCTTGAGGGGCTTCTTTGGTCAGCCCCAGCATTTT
CASSLRGFFGQPQHF
>TRBJ1-2|-|-|TRBV28
TGTGCCAGCAGTTTATTACGTGGCTACACCTTC
CASSLLRGYTF
>TRBJ2-4|-|once|TRBV5-1
TGCGCCAGCAGCTTGGAAGTGCCGGTGGGCAAAAACATTCAGTACTTC
CASSLEVPVGKNIQYF
>TRBJ1-4|TRBD1|-|TRBV19
TGTGCCAGTGGGACAGTGGCTAATGAAAAACTGTTTTTT
CASGTVANEKLFF
>TRBJ1-2|TRBD1|-|TRBV2
TGTGCCAGCAGTCTGGACAGGGGGTTGACCTATGGCTACACCTTC
CASSLDRGLTYGYTF
>TRBJ1-1|TRBD1|-|TRBV4-3
TGCGCCAGCAGCCAAAGGCAGGGGGCAATGAACACTGAAGCTTTCTTT
CASSQRQGAMNTEAFF
>TRBJ1-5|TRBD1|-|TRBV20-1
TGCAGTGCTCGACAGGGGAATCAGCCCCAGCATTTT
CSARQGNQPQHF
>TRBJ2-5|-|-|TRBV7-2
TGTGCCAGCAGCTTAGCCCAGGGTAGAGAGACCCAGTACTTC
CASSLAQGRETQYF
>TRBJ2-5|-|-|TRBV5-1
TGCGCCAGCAGCTTCGGTCCGGCCCAAGAGACCCAGTACTTC
CASSFGPAQETQYF
>TRBJ1-1|-|-|TRBV2
TGTGCCAGCAGTGAACAGGCCCCGAACACTGAAGCTTTCTTT
CASSEQAPNTEAFF
>TRBJ1-1|-|once|TRBV29-1
TGCAGCGGCACCAGCTATCCCCGAGAAGCTTTCTTT
CSGTSYPREAFF
>TRBJ2-5|-|-|TRBV7-2
TGTGCCAGCAGCCCCGGTGCCAGGGCTGAGACCCAGTACTTC
CASSPGARAETQYF
>TRBJ2-1|TRBD1|-|TRBV5-1
TGCGCCAGCGCGCCCGGGACAGGGTACCACAATGAGCAGTTCTTC
CASAPGTGYHNEQFF
>TRBJ1-6|-|-|TRBV3-1
TGTGCCAGCAGCCAAGATTCAGCCAGACGTAATTCACCCCTCCACTTT
CASSQDSARRNSPLHF
>TRBJ2-1|TRBD2|-|TRBV7-2
TGTGCCAGCAGCTCCCACCGGGGGGTCTCCTACAATGAGCAGTTCTTC
CASSSHRGVSYNEQFF
>TRBJ1-1|-|-|TRBV5-1
TGCGCCAGCAGCTTGGTGCCAGGGCGAAATGAAGCTTTCTTT
CASSLVPGRNEAFF
>TRBJ2-3|TRBD1|-|TRBV12-3/TRBV12-4
TGTGCCAGCAGTTTATTGGGACAGGTCACTGATACGCAGTATTTT
CASSLLGQVTDTQYF
>TRBJ1-6|-|-|TRBV28
TGTGCCAGCAGTTTAATTTCGGGGGGTTCACCCCTCCACTTT
CASSLISGGSPLHF